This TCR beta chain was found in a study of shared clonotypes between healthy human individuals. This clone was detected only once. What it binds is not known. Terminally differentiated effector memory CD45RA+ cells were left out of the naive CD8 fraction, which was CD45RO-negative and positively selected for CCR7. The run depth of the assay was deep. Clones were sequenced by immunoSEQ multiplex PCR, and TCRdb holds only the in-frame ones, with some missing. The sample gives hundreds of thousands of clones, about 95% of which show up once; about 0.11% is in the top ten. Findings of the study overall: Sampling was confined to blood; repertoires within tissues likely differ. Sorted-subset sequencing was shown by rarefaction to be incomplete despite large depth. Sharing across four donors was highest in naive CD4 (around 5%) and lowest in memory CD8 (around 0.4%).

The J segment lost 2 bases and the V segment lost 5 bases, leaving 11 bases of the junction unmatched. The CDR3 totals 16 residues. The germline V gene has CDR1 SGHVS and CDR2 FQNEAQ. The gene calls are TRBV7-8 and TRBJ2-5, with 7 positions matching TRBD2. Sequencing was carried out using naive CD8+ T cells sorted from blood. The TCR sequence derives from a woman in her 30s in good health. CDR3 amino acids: CASSPMSAGSQETQYF. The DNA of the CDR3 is TGTGCCAGCAGCCCTATGTCAGCGGGAAGTCAAGAGACCCAGTACTTC.